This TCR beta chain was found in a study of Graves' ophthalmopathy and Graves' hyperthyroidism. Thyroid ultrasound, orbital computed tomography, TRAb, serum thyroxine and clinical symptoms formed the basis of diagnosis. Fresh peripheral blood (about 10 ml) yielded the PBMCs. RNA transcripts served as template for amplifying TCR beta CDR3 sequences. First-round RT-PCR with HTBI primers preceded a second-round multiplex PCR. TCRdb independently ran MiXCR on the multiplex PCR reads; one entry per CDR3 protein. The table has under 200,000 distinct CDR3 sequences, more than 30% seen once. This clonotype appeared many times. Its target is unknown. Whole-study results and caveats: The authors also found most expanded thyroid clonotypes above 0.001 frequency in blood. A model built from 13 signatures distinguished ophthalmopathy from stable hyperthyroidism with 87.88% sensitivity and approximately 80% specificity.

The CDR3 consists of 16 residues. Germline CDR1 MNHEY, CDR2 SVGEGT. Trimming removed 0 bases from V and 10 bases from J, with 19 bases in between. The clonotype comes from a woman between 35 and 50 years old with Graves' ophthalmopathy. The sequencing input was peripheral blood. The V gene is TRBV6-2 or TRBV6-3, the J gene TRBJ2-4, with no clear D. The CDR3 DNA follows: TGTGCCAGCAGTTACTCGATTCGGCTACCCCTGCCGATTCAGTACTTC. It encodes CASSYSIRLPLPIQYF.